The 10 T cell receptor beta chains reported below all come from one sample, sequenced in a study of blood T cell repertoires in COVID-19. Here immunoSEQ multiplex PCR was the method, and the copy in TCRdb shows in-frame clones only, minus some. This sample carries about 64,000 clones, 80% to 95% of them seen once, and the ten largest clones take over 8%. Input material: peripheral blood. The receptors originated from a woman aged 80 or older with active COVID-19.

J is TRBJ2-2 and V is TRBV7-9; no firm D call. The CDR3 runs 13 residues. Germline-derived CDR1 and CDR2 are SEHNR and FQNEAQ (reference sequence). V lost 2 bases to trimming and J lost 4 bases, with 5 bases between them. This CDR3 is CASSLIVTGELFF. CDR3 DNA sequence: TGTGCCAGCAGCTTAATAGTCACCGGGGAGCTGTTTTTT.

The CDR3 nucleotides read TGTGCCAGCAGCTTGTCTAGCGGGAGGAACAATGAGCAGTTCTTC. Residues: CASSLSSGRNNEQFF. The chain combines TRBV7-9 with TRBJ2-1; the match to TRBD2 covers 11 bases. The junction had 3 bases not matched to a gene; V was cut back by 3 bases and J by 5 bases. The germline gives CDR1 SEHNR, CDR2 FQNEAQ (reference sequence). This CDR3 is 15 amino acids long.

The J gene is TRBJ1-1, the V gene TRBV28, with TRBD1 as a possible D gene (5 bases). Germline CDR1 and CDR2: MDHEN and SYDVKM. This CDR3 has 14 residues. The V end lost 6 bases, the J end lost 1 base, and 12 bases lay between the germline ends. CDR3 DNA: TGTGCCAGCAGCCCCTTGGGGGGGAACACTGAAGCTTTCTTT. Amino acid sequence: CASSPLGGNTEAFF.

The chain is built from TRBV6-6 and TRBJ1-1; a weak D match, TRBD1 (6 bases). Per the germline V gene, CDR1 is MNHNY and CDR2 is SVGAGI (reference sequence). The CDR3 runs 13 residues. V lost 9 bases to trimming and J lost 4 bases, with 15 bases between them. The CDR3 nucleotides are TGTGCCAGTCGATTAACAGGGTCCACTGAAGCTTTCTTT. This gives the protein CASRLTGSTEAFF.

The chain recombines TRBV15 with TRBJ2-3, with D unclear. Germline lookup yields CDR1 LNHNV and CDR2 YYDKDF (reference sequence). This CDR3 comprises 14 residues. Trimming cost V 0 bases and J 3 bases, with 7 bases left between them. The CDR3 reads CATSRDRKTDTQYF. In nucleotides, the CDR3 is TGTGCCACCAGCAGAGACAGGAAAACAGATACGCAGTATTTT.

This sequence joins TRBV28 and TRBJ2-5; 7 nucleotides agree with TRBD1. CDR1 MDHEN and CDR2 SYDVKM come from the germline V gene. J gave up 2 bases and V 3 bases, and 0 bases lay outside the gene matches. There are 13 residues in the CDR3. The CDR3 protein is CASSLGQQETQYF. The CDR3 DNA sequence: TGTGCCAGCAGTTTGGGACAGCAAGAGACCCAGTACTTC.

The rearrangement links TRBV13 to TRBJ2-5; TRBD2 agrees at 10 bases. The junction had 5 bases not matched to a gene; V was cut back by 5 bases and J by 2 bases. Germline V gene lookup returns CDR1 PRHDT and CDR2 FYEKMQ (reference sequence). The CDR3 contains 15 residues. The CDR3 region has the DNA TGTGCCAGCAGCACCCTACTAGCGGGACAAGAGACCCAGTACTTC. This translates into CASSTLLAGQETQYF.

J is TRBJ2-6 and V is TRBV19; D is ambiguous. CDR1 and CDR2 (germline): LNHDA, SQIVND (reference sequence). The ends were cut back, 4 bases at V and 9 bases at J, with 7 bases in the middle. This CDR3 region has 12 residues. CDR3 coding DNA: TGTGCCAGTAGTACTTATCTCAACGTCCTGACTTTC. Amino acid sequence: CASSTYLNVLTF.

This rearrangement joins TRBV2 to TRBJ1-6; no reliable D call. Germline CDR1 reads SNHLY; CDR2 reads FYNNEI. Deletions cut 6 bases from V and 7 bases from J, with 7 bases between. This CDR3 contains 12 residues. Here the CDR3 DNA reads TGTGCCAGCAGCCTACAGAATTCACCCCTCCACTTT. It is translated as CASSLQNSPLHF.

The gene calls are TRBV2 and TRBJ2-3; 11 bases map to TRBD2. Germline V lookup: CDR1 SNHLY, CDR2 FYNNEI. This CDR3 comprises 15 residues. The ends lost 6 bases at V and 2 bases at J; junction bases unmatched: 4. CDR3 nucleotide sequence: TGTGCCAGCAGGGGGACTAGCGGATTCACAGATACGCAGTATTTT. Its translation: CASRGTSGFTDTQYF.